This TCR beta chain was recovered during a study of control samples from healthy donors and cancer patients. Profiling relied on immunoSEQ multiplex PCR, and the TCRdb table lists in-frame clones only, not all of them. In the table there are roughly 120,000 clones, about 88% of which are singletons. The V end lost 0 bases, the J end lost 7 bases, and 9 bases lay between the germline ends. Germline CDR1 MGHRA, CDR2 YSYEKL. The CDR3 has 13 residues. This clone came up once. The TCR sequence derives from a man aged 45 to 65 in good health. The chain combines TRBV4-1 with TRBJ1-2, with D unclear. The sample comprised blood. The CDR3 sequence: CASSQDHRAGYTF. CDR3 nucleotides: TGCGCCAGCAGCCAAGATCACCGTGCTGGCTACACCTTC.